The 27 T cell receptor beta chains below come from one sample, sequenced in a study of control samples from healthy donors and cancer patients. This table comes from immunoSEQ multiplex PCR, and its TCRdb copy is limited to in-frame clones, with some not included. The table has around 140,000 clones, roughly 90% seen once. Source material: blood. All receptors derive from a woman aged 45-59 years in good health.

This chain links TRBV30 with TRBJ2-7; D uncertain. Germline V lookup: CDR1 GTSNPN, CDR2 SVGIG (reference sequence). CDR3 length equals 13 residues. Trimming removed 7 bases at V and 6 bases at J, with 19 bases between. The CDR3: CAFSRTPLPEQYF. CDR3 in DNA: TGTGCCTTCTCCAGGACCCCCCTGCCCGAGCAGTACTTC.

The chain carries TRBV11-2 and TRBJ1-1; a possible D gene is TRBD1 (5 bases). CDR3 length: 12 residues. V was clipped by 5 bases and J by 8 bases, with 12 bases between them. Looked up from germline, CDR1 is SGHAT and CDR2 is FQNNGV. CDR3 DNA: TGTGCCAGCAGCAAGACAGAACGCGAAGCTTTCTTT. This gives the protein CASSKTEREAFF.

This chain uses TRBV12-3 or TRBV12-4 with TRBJ1-2; D may be TRBD1 (5 bases). The CDR3 has 12 residues. Trimming took 3 bases from V and 8 from J, leaving 10 bases between them. CDR3 protein: CASSFSREGYTF. CDR3 in DNA: TGTGCCAGCAGTTTTTCCAGGGAGGGCTACACCTTC.

This chain joins TRBV4-2 and TRBJ1-1; TRBD1 is a possible D gene (6 bases). The CDR3 extends over 15 amino acids. Between the trimmed V and J ends, which lost 4 bases and 4 bases, there was a span of 16 bases. Germline CDR1 LGHNA, CDR2 YNFKEQ. This CDR3 reads CASSPMAGASTEAFF. DNA of the CDR3: TGTGCCAGCAGCCCCATGGCAGGGGCGAGCACTGAAGCTTTCTTT.

The rearrangement joins TRBV30 to TRBJ2-7, with unresolved D. Germline lookup yields CDR1 GTSNPN and CDR2 SVGIG (reference sequence). CDR3 length: 13 residues. Between the trimmed V and J ends, which lost 0 bases and 2 bases, there was a span of 8 bases. This CDR3 is CAWSVANAYEQYF. The CDR3 coding sequence is TGTGCCTGGAGTGTAGCTAACGCCTACGAGCAGTACTTC. Together with reference TRBV30 and TRBJ2-7, the CDR3 gives the full variable domain: SQTIHQWPATLVQPVGSPLSLECTVEGTSNPNLYWYRQAAGRGLQLLFYSVGIGQISSEVPQNLSASRPQDRQFILSSKKLLLSDSGFYLCAWSVANAYEQYFGPGTRLTVT.

This chain uses TRBV28 with TRBJ1-1, with TRBD1 identical over 8 bases. Germline assignment: CDR1 MDHEN and CDR2 SYDVKM. V shed 4 bases, J shed 4 bases, and the junction held 11 bases outside the gene matches. CDR3 length equals 16 residues. For the CDR3, the DNA is TGTGCCAGCAGTTGGGGCCAGGGGGCTTTGGGCACTGAAGCTTTCTTT. Translated: CASSWGQGALGTEAFF.

The V call is TRBV19, the J call TRBJ1-5; 9 nucleotides match TRBD1. The CDR3 has 12 residues. V was clipped by 11 bases and J by 6 bases; unmatched bases: 5. The germline V gene encodes CDR1 LNHDA and CDR2 SQIVND (reference sequence). CDR3 nucleotide sequence: TGTGCCGGCGGGGACAGGGCTCAGCCCCAGCATTTT. Translating it yields CAGGDRAQPQHF.

A single count supports this clone. The same CDR3 can be traced to other DNA sequences in this sample. The chain employs TRBV11-2 and TRBJ1-2; D uncertain. The CDR3 extends over 13 amino acids. CDR1 and CDR2 from the germline V gene are SGHAT and FQNNGV. The V and J ends lost 1 base and 3 bases respectively, with 6 bases between them. The CDR3 sequence is CASSLGLDYGYTF. The CDR3 DNA follows: TGTGCCAGCAGCTTAGGGTTAGACTATGGCTACACCTTC. Supplemented by reference TRBV11-2 and TRBJ1-2, the full variable domain reads EAGVAQSPRYKIIEKRQSVAFWCNPISGHATLYWYQQILGQGPKLLIQFQNNGVVDDSQLPKDRFSAERLKGVDSTLKIQPAKLEDSAVYLCASSLGLDYGYTFGSGTRLTVV.

The chain carries TRBV15 and TRBJ2-7; the match to TRBD2 covers 9 bases. The CDR3 loop spans 16 amino acids. The V gene's germline CDR1 is LNHNV and CDR2 YYDKDF (reference sequence). Trimming took 3 bases from V and 0 from J; bases not matched to a gene: 6. CDR3 amino acids: CATSSPWTSDSYEQYF. The DNA of the CDR3 is TGTGCCACCAGCAGCCCTTGGACTAGCGACTCCTACGAGCAGTACTTC.

In nucleotides, the CDR3 is TGTGCCGCGACGACAGGTTCCGGAAACACCATATATTTT. It is translated as CAATTGSGNTIYF. The rearrangement uses TRBV19 and TRBJ1-3; maybe TRBD1 (6 bases). The CDR3 totals 13 residues. The V gene's germline CDR1 is LNHDA and CDR2 SQIVND (reference sequence). Trimming shortened V by 11 bases and J by 4 bases, and 15 bases separated the two germline ends.

This clone showed up just once. The chain joins TRBV7-9 to TRBJ2-1; TRBD1 agrees at 7 bases. J was trimmed by 0 bases and V by 4 bases; bases with no gene match: 9. CDR1 is SEHNR, CDR2 FQNEAQ, per germline (reference sequence). The CDR3 covers 17 residues. CDR3 DNA sequence: TGTGCCAGCAGCTACACACCAGGGGGTAGCTCCTACAATGAGCAGTTCTTC. This translates into CASSYTPGGSSYNEQFF.

The chain is built from TRBV2 and TRBJ2-4; 7 positions agree with TRBD1. V lost 6 bases, J lost 8 bases, and 7 bases stayed unmatched. Germline CDR1 reads SNHLY; CDR2 reads FYNNEI. The CDR3 extends over 13 amino acids. The CDR3 region is CASRGTERDIQYF. The DNA for the CDR3 is TGTGCCAGCAGGGGGACAGAAAGGGACATTCAGTACTTC.

The chain joins TRBV3-1 (or the pseudogene TRBV3-2) to TRBJ2-3; TRBD2 matches 12 bases. The CDR3 runs 17 residues. V was pared by 8 bases and J by 5 bases, with 14 bases of the junction left unmatched. Germline V CDR1 and CDR2: LGHDT, YNNKEL (reference sequence). CDR3 coding DNA: TGTGCCAGCGTTGGGGCTAGCGGGAGGGCGGGGGAAGATACGCAGTATTTT. As protein: CASVGASGRAGEDTQYF.

The genes are TRBV5-1 and TRBJ1-1; the match to TRBD1 covers 7 bases. The J segment lost 4 bases and the V segment lost 0 bases, leaving 9 bases of the junction unmatched. This CDR3 region has 16 residues. CDR1 is SGHRS and CDR2 is YFSETQ in the germline V gene. The CDR3 DNA reads as TGCGCCAGCAGCTTGGAGAGAGGGGGCCGGGGCACTGAAGCTTTCTTT. It translates to CASSLERGGRGTEAFF.

The rearrangement uses TRBV5-4 and TRBJ1-3; D gene uncertain. Germline CDR1 SGHNT, CDR2 YYREEE (reference sequence). The V and J ends lost 1 base and 1 base respectively, with 6 bases between them. The CDR3 contains 14 residues. CDR3 nucleotides: TGTGCCAGCAGCTTGCGGGGTTCTGGAAACACCATATATTTT. Translated, it gives CASSLRGSGNTIYF.

The CDR3 reads CATRDRSEGGYQPQHF. The CDR3 DNA follows: TGTGCCACCAGAGACAGGTCGGAGGGTGGGTATCAGCCCCAGCATTTT. The chain recombines TRBV15 with TRBJ1-5; tentatively, D is TRBD1 (6 bases). CDR1 is LNHNV, CDR2 YYDKDF, per germline (reference sequence). The CDR3 consists of 16 residues. V gave up 6 bases and J gave up 5 bases, with 20 bases separating them. Full variable domain (missing parts from reference TRBV15 and TRBJ1-5): DAMVIQNPRYQVTQFGKPVTLSCSQTLNHNVMYWYQQKSSQAPKLLFHYYDKDFNNEADTPDNFQSRRPNTSFCFLDIRSPGLGDTAMYLCATRDRSEGGYQPQHFGDGTRLSIL.

The count of this clone is one. The chain couples TRBV11-2 to TRBJ2-3; D remains unclear. Trimming removed 3 bases at V and 10 bases at J, with 20 bases between. The CDR3 consists of 15 residues. CDR1 and CDR2 from the germline V gene are SGHAT and FQNNGV. For the CDR3, the DNA is TGTGCCAGCAGCTTGCAGCGAGGAGAGACGAGCGCGCAGTATTTT. It encodes CASSLQRGETSAQYF.

The V call is TRBV5-1, the J call TRBJ1-2; D gene ambiguous. Germline CDR1 and CDR2: SGHRS and YFSETQ. CDR3 size: 13 residues. V was cut by 0 bases and J by 4 bases, with 7 bases left in between. CDR3 coding DNA: TGCGCCAGCAGCTTGGCGGCTGGCTATGGCTACACCTTC. It encodes CASSLAAGYGYTF.

CDR3 sequence (DNA): TGTGCCAGCTTACCGGAGGGGCGAGCAACTGAAGCTTTCTTT. Translation: CASLPEGRATEAFF. V and J are TRBV6-6 and TRBJ1-1; TRBD1 is a possible D gene (5 bases). In germline, CDR1 is MNHNY, CDR2 SVGAGI (reference sequence). V dropped 8 bases and J dropped 5 bases, with 18 bases sitting between them. The CDR3 totals 14 residues.

The CDR3 DNA reads TGTGCCACCAGCAGAGACAGGAAAACGGGGGGCTACACCTTC. Protein product: CATSRDRKTGGYTF. The V gene is TRBV15, the J gene TRBJ1-2, with no clear D. V lost 0 bases and J lost 8, with 13 bases in between. Germline V CDR1 and CDR2: LNHNV, YYDKDF (reference sequence). The CDR3 spans 14 residues.

The chain recombines TRBV30 with TRBJ2-5, with 13 bases fitting TRBD2. This CDR3 contains 13 residues. CDR1 and CDR2 from the germline V gene are GTSNPN and SVGIG (reference sequence). With 1 base clipped from V and 9 bases from J, the junction kept 2 bases outside the gene matches. CDR3 amino acids: CAWSGGLAGSQYF. DNA of the CDR3: TGTGCCTGGAGTGGGGGACTAGCGGGATCCCAGTACTTC.

The chain carries TRBV27 and TRBJ1-1, with TRBD1 identical over 11 bases. This CDR3 is 13 amino acids long. The trim removed 0 bases at V and 12 bases at J, leaving 3 bases unmatched. The V gene's germline CDR1 is MNHEY and CDR2 SMNVEV (reference sequence). The CDR3 DNA reads as TGTGCCAGCAGTTTATCGGGGACAGGGGGGACTTTCTTT. Its protein is CASSLSGTGGTFF.

V is TRBV11-2 and J is TRBJ2-7; TRBD1 agrees at 8 bases. The CDR3 is made up of 15 amino acids. The ends lost 3 bases at V and 3 bases at J; junction bases unmatched: 7. Germline CDR1 and CDR2: SGHAT and FQNNGV. DNA for the CDR3: TGTGCCAGCAGCTTCACCGGGACAGGATACTACGAGCAGTACTTC. Protein product: CASSFTGTGYYEQYF.

The chain joins TRBV7-9 to TRBJ2-7; D is undetermined. The CDR3 runs 12 residues. The germline CDR1 and CDR2 sequences are SEHNR and FQNEAQ (reference sequence). V lost 1 base and J 3 bases, leaving 4 bases between the germline ends. The DNA of the CDR3 is TGTGCCAGCAGCTTAGGGAGCTACGAGCAGTACTTC. It is translated as CASSLGSYEQYF.

The chain recombines TRBV29-1 with TRBJ1-5; 10 nucleotides match TRBD1. This CDR3 comprises 14 residues. The V segment lost 6 bases and the J segment 7 bases; nucleotides outside the gene matches: 9. Germline V gene data show CDR1 as SQVTM and CDR2 as ANQGSEA. The CDR3: CSVTVGTGDQPQHF. In DNA, the CDR3 is TGCAGCGTCACGGTAGGGACAGGGGACCAGCCCCAGCATTTT.

J is TRBJ1-6 and V is TRBV6-5, with D hard to call. Looked up from germline, CDR1 is MNHEY and CDR2 is SVGAGI. V gave up 0 bases and J gave up 11 bases, with 11 bases separating them. The CDR3 loop spans 14 amino acids. CDR3 coding DNA: TGTGCCAGCAGTTACTCGCCGGCCCTCCCACCCCTCCACTTT. Encoded protein: CASSYSPALPPLHF.

The V gene is TRBV10-3, the J gene TRBJ2-2; maybe TRBD1 (5 bases). Germline lookup yields CDR1 ENHRY and CDR2 SYGVKD. V was trimmed by 6 bases and J by 0 bases, leaving 11 bases between them. The CDR3 has 15 residues. The CDR3 is CAIRGQPTNTGELFF. Here the CDR3 DNA reads TGTGCCATCAGAGGACAACCCACGAACACCGGGGAGCTGTTTTTT.